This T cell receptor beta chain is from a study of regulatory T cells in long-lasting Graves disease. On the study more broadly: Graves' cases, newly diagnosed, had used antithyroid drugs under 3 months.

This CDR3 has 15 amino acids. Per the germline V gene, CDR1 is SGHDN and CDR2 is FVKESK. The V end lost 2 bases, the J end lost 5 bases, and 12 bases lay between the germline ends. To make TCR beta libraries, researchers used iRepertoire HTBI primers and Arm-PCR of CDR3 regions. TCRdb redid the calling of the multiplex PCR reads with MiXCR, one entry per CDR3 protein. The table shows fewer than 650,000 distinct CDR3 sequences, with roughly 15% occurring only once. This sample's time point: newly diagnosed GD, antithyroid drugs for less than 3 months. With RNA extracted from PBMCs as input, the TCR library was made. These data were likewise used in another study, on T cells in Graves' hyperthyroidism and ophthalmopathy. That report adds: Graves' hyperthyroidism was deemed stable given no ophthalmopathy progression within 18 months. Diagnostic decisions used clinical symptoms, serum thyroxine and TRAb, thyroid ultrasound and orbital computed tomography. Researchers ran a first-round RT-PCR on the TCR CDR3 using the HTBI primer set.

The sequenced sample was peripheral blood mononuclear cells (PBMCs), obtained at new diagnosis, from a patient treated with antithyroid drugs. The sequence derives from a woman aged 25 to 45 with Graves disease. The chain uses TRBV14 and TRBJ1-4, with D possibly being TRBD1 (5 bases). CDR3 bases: TGTGCCAGCAGCCAACAGGACATTCCAAATGAAAAACTGTTTTTT. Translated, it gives CASSQQDIPNEKLFF.